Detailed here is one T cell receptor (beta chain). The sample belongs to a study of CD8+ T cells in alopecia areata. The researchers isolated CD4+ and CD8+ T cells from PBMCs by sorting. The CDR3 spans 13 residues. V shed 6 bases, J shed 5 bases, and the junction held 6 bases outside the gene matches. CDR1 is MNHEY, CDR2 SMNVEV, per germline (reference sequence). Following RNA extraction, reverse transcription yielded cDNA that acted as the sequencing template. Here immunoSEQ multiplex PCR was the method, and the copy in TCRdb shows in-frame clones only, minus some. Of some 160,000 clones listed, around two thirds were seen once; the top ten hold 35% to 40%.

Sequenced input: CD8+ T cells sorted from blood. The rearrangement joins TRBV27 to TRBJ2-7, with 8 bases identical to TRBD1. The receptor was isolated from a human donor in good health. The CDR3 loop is CASSAGQVDEQYF. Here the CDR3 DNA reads TGTGCCAGCAGCGCGGGACAGGTCGACGAGCAGTACTTC.